This TCR beta chain was observed in a study of regulatory T cells in long-lasting Graves disease. Study findings and constraints: Sample size, which was small, may have reduced accuracy. TRBV28 was favored in persistent disease, as were TRBJ1-2 and TRBJ2-5. The TCR repertoire of persistent Graves' patients was less diverse than that of newly diagnosed ones.

CDR3 regions were amplified by Arm-PCR using iRepertoire HTBI primers to build TCR beta libraries. TCRdb analysed the multiplex PCR reads with MiXCR anew, one entry per CDR3 protein. The repertoire holds hundreds of thousands of distinct CDR3 sequences, approximately 16% seen once, with approximately 25% in the top ten. Trimming removed 8 bases at V and 1 base at J, with 11 bases between. The V gene's germline CDR1 is KGHSH and CDR2 LQKENI. This CDR3 contains 13 residues. This clonotype was seen at least ten times. Its antigen is currently unknown. Time point defined: newly diagnosed GD, antithyroid drugs for less than 3 months. The TCR library used RNA extracted from PBMCs. These same records also appear under a second study, on T cells in Graves' hyperthyroidism and ophthalmopathy. That source notes: TCR CDR3 underwent first-round RT-PCR with the HTBI primer set.

The chain joins TRBV18 to TRBJ1-1; tentatively, D is TRBD1 (5 bases). The source material was peripheral blood mononuclear cells (PBMCs), sampled at new diagnosis, from a patient treated with antithyroid drugs. This receptor was identified in a woman aged 40-65 years with Graves disease. CDR3 protein: CASSTQGNTEAFF. As DNA, the CDR3 is TGTGCCAGCAGTACTCAGGGGAACACTGAAGCTTTCTTT.